Shown below are 32 T cell receptor beta chains from a single sample sequenced in a study of early T cells in non-severe SARS-CoV-2 infection. Each CDR3 protein gets one entry after TCRdb re-called the 5' RACE reads with MiXCR. In the table there are tens of thousands of distinct CDR3 sequences, less than 9.5% of which are singletons. Sequencing used whole blood, obtained at baseline. These receptor sequences come from an adult who was a healthcare worker with PCR-confirmed SARS-CoV-2 infection or an uninfected control (not recorded which).

In this sample, this clonotype turned up many times. The rearrangement links TRBV7-9 to TRBJ2-2, with 9 bases identical to TRBD2. Germline V CDR1 and CDR2: SEHNR, FQNEAQ (reference sequence). V shed 5 bases and J 6 bases; nucleotides not matched to a gene: 10. The CDR3 runs 16 residues. The CDR3 reads CASSPPGLAVSGELFF. The DNA for the CDR3 is TGTGCCAGCAGCCCCCCGGGACTAGCAGTTTCCGGGGAGCTGTTTTTT.

This clonotype was observed at least ten times. This rearrangement joins TRBV20-1 to TRBJ1-5, with TRBD1 identical over 7 bases. The ends lost 3 bases at V and 3 bases at J; junction bases unmatched: 8. Germline CDR1 is DFQATT and CDR2 is SNEGSKA (reference sequence). The CDR3 is 15 amino acids. As DNA, the CDR3 is TGCAGTGCTAGGGGGGGGACAGCTAACAATCAGCCCCAGCATTTT. Amino acids: CSARGGTANNQPQHF.

This clonotype was recorded many times. This rearrangement joins TRBV4-2 to TRBJ2-3, with 9 bases that match TRBD2. The V segment lost 1 base and the J segment 4 bases; nucleotides outside the gene matches: 6. The germline gives CDR1 LGHNA, CDR2 YNFKEQ. The CDR3 extends over 16 amino acids. The CDR3 sequence is CASSQGRAGGPDTQYF. DNA of the CDR3: TGTGCCAGCAGCCAAGGGCGAGCGGGAGGCCCAGATACGCAGTATTTT.

This clonotype was observed at least ten times. J is TRBJ2-7 and V is TRBV5-1; no firm D call. Germline V gives CDR1 SGHRS, CDR2 YFSETQ. Deletions cut 8 bases from V and 4 bases from J, with 10 bases between. The CDR3 totals 11 residues. CDR3 coding DNA: TGCGCCAGGTCCCCGGCTTACGAGCAGTACTTC. It translates to CARSPAYEQYF.

This clonotype appeared many times. The CDR3 loop is CASSRWTSEAFF. The CDR3, as DNA: TGTGCCAGCAGCAGATGGACGTCTGAAGCTTTCTTT. The V call is TRBV21-1, the J call TRBJ1-1. TRBV21-1 is noted as a pseudogene. There are 12 residues in the CDR3.

This clonotype was found many times. The rearrangement links TRBV5-1 to TRBJ2-3; D unresolved. The germline V gene has CDR1 SGHRS and CDR2 YFSETQ. This CDR3 has 14 amino acids. The V end lost 2 bases, the J end lost 2 bases, and 9 bases lay between the germline ends. The CDR3 sequence is CASSFGPITDTQYF. CDR3 sequence (DNA): TGCGCCAGCAGCTTTGGCCCAATCACAGATACGCAGTATTTT.

The sample holds many counts of this clonotype. The V and J genes are TRBV18 and TRBJ1-1; tentatively, D is TRBD1 (5 bases). The V end lost 0 bases, the J end lost 3 bases, and 5 bases lay between the germline ends. Germline V CDR1 and CDR2: KGHSH, LQKENI. The CDR3 contains 13 residues. This chain's CDR3 is CASSPPGDTEAFF. CDR3 nucleotides: TGTGCCAGCTCACCACCAGGGGACACTGAAGCTTTCTTT. The full variable domain, rest sourced from reference TRBV18 and TRBJ1-1, is NAGVMQNPRHLVRRRGQEARLRCSPMKGHSHVYWYRQLPEEGLKFMVYLQKENIIDESGMPKERFSAEFPKEGPSILRIQQVVRGDSAAYFCASSPPGDTEAFFGQGTRLTVV.

In this sample, this clonotype turned up a few times. The chain joins TRBV5-4 to TRBJ2-3; TRBD2 matches 8 bases. Germline trimming cut 5 bases from V and 5 bases from J; bases unmatched to any gene: 13. Germline values: CDR1 SGHNT, CDR2 YYREEE (reference sequence). There are 16 residues in the CDR3. The CDR3 spells CASRGFSGGLGDTQYF. CDR3 nucleotides: TGTGCCAGCAGGGGTTTTTCGGGGGGGCTGGGAGATACGCAGTATTTT.

The rearrangement joins TRBV4-3 to TRBJ2-7; TRBD2 matches 10 bases. After removal of 4 bases from V and 6 bases from J, the junction contained 15 bases not matched to a gene. Germline CDR1 and CDR2: LGHNA and YSLEER. CDR3 length: 17 residues. CDR3 region: CASSRLPWASGGGEQYF. The CDR3, as DNA: TGCGCCAGCAGCCGCCTTCCTTGGGCTAGCGGGGGCGGCGAGCAGTACTTC.

This clonotype occurred many times. The genes are TRBV19 and TRBJ1-5; the match to TRBD1 covers 8 bases. Trimming took 3 bases from V and 7 from J; bases not matched to a gene: 5. Per the germline V gene, CDR1 is LNHDA and CDR2 is SQIVND (reference sequence). The CDR3 is made up of 14 amino acids. The CDR3 loop reads CASSMTGDEQPQHF. The CDR3, as DNA: TGTGCCAGTAGTATGACAGGGGATGAACAGCCCCAGCATTTT.

This clonotype was detected a few times. The V and J genes are TRBV5-1 and TRBJ1-1; D gene unclear. V lost 0 bases and J lost 1, with 10 bases in between. Germline-derived CDR1 and CDR2 are SGHRS and YFSETQ. This CDR3 has 15 amino acids. CDR3 region: CASSLARGSNTEAFF. The DNA for the CDR3 is TGCGCCAGCAGCTTGGCCCGGGGATCGAACACTGAAGCTTTCTTT.

This clonotype was counted only a few times. The chain uses TRBV6-6 and TRBJ1-1; 8 nucleotides match TRBD1. J lost 3 bases, V lost 6 bases, and 6 bases had no gene match. CDR3 length: 14 residues. Germline lookup yields CDR1 MNHNY and CDR2 SVGAGI (reference sequence). CDR3 amino acids: CASRATGDHTEAFF. In nucleotides, the CDR3 is TGTGCCAGCAGGGCGACAGGGGATCACACTGAAGCTTTCTTT.

The V call is TRBV15, the J call TRBJ2-1, with 9 bases that match TRBD2. In germline, CDR1 is LNHNV, CDR2 YYDKDF (reference sequence). CDR3 length: 15 amino acids. The V gene end was trimmed by 1 base and the J gene end by 10 bases; junction bases not matched to a gene: 8. The CDR3 region has the DNA TGTGCCACCAGCAGAGGAGGGACTAGCCTCGGGGAGCAGTTCTTC. Translated, it gives CATSRGGTSLGEQFF.

The chain links TRBV2 to TRBJ2-2; D is ambiguous. CDR3 size: 14 residues. Germline V gives CDR1 SNHLY, CDR2 FYNNEI. Trimming shortened V by 6 bases and J by 5 bases, and 13 bases separated the two germline ends. In nucleotides, the CDR3 is TGTGCCAGCAGGGACCGGGTAACGACCGGGGAGCTGTTTTTT. Translating it yields CASRDRVTTGELFF.

The chain is built from TRBV29-1 and TRBJ2-3, with 9 bases fitting TRBD1. This CDR3 has 12 amino acids. Germline V gene lookup returns CDR1 SQVTM and CDR2 ANQGSEA. V shed 8 bases and J 6 bases; nucleotides not matched to a gene: 6. CDR3 DNA: TGCAGCATCGACAGGGGGTCGGATACGCAGTATTTT. Translation: CSIDRGSDTQYF.

This clonotype was counted ten times or more. This rearrangement joins TRBV30 to TRBJ2-3; 7 nucleotides line up with TRBD2. V dropped 0 bases and J dropped 2; count of bases not matched to a gene: 5. The CDR3 sequence is 15 residues long. Germline CDR1 is GTSNPN and CDR2 is SVGIG (reference sequence). The CDR3 nucleotides read TGTGCCTGGAGTGTAAAAGCGGGATCCACAGATACGCAGTATTTT. This gives the protein CAWSVKAGSTDTQYF.

In this sample, this clonotype turned up many times. J is TRBJ2-2 and V is TRBV12-3 or TRBV12-4, with 10 bases that match TRBD1. Trimming cost V 7 bases and J 3 bases; bases outside gene matches: 5. The CDR3 totals 15 residues. This chain's CDR3 is CASTPGQGDTGELFF. The CDR3, as DNA: TGTGCCAGCACCCCCGGACAGGGGGACACCGGGGAGCTGTTTTTT.

There are many counts of this clonotype. The chain recombines TRBV7-6 with TRBJ2-5; D not resolved. The CDR3 runs 15 residues. Germline V lookup: CDR1 SGHVS, CDR2 FNYEAQ. V lost 1 base, J lost 1 base, and 10 bases lay in between. CDR3 amino acids: CASSLEWSLQETQYF. CDR3 DNA sequence: TGTGCCAGCAGCTTAGAATGGTCACTCCAAGAGACCCAGTACTTC.

This clonotype was counted between two and nine times. This chain connects TRBV6-6 to TRBJ2-5, with D possibly TRBD1 on 6 matching bases. In germline, CDR1 is MNHNY, CDR2 SVGAGI (reference sequence). V lost 8 bases and J lost 4, with 17 bases in between. This CDR3 region has 14 residues. The CDR3 reads CASHRGGPRETQYF. The DNA for the CDR3 is TGTGCCAGCCACCGAGGGGGACCCAGAGAGACCCAGTACTTC.

The gene calls are TRBV9 and TRBJ1-3; D is unresolved. This CDR3 comprises 16 residues. From germline, CDR1 is SGDLS and CDR2 YYNGEE. The V and J ends lost 0 bases and 0 bases respectively, with 10 bases between them. The CDR3 nucleotides are TGTGCCAGCAGCGTAGAGAGCCCCATCTCTGGAAACACCATATATTTT. Residues: CASSVESPISGNTIYF.

The CDR3 DNA reads TGCGCCAGCAGCTTCGACAGGCCGCCGAGCTCCTACAATGAGCAGTTCTTC. Translated, it gives CASSFDRPPSSYNEQFF. The chain employs TRBV5-1 and TRBJ2-1; TRBD1 might be the D (6 bases). Germline V gene sequence: CDR1 SGHRS, CDR2 YFSETQ. V gave up 2 bases and J gave up 0 bases, with 15 bases separating them. The CDR3 has 17 amino acids.

This clonotype was found a few times. The chain has TRBV24-1 and TRBJ1-2; D not resolved. Trimming pared 9 bases from V and 6 bases from J, leaving 13 bases between. The length of the CDR3 is 12 residues. CDR1 is KGHDR, CDR2 SFDVKD, per germline. CDR3 DNA: TGTGCCACCGCTACTATGAGTCATGGCTACACCTTC. Translated, it gives CATATMSHGYTF.

This clonotype was picked up a small number of times. The chain has TRBV29-1 and TRBJ2-7; D remains unclear. Trimming took off 4 bases at V and 3 bases at J, with 7 bases between the two ends. There are 11 residues in the CDR3. CDR1 and CDR2 (germline): SQVTM, ANQGSEA. This CDR3 is CSVGEIYEQYF. Here the CDR3 DNA reads TGCAGCGTTGGAGAGATCTACGAGCAGTACTTC.

This chain connects TRBV6-1 to TRBJ2-4, with TRBD1 matching over 10 bases. The ends lost 7 bases at V and 0 bases at J; junction bases unmatched: 9. There are 17 residues in the CDR3. In germline, CDR1 is MNHNS, CDR2 SASEGT. CDR3 loop: CASTRTGGIVAKNIQYF. The CDR3 DNA is TGTGCCAGCACTAGGACAGGGGGAATCGTAGCCAAAAACATTCAGTACTTC.

The chain uses TRBV7-2 and TRBJ2-7, with 12 bases fitting TRBD2. Germline CDR1 SGHTA, CDR2 FQGNSA. CDR3 length: 18 amino acids. The J segment lost 0 bases and the V segment lost 5 bases, leaving 11 bases of the junction unmatched. The CDR3 DNA sequence: TGTGCCAGCAGCCGTCCCGGGACTAGCGGGCAGAGCTCCTACGAGCAGTACTTC. Translating it yields CASSRPGTSGQSSYEQYF.

This clonotype qualifies as medium-sized. The chain links TRBV6-5 to TRBJ2-7; TRBD1 matches 11 bases. CDR3 size: 14 residues. Germline CDR1 is MNHEY and CDR2 is SVGAGI. The ends lost 6 bases at V and 4 bases at J; junction bases unmatched: 5. The DNA of the CDR3 is TGTGCCAGCAGCAGGGACAGGGGGTTGTACGAGCAGTACTTC. As protein: CASSRDRGLYEQYF.

The chain carries TRBV20-1 and TRBJ2-5, with 11 nucleotides matching TRBD2. Germline lookup yields CDR1 DFQATT and CDR2 SNEGSKA (reference sequence). Unmatched junction bases numbered 4, after V lost 2 bases and J lost 2 bases. The CDR3 length is 15 residues. The CDR3, as DNA: TGCAGTGCTAGACTAGCGGGGGGAATTCAAGAGACCCAGTACTTC. Protein sequence: CSARLAGGIQETQYF.

This clonotype was seen a few times. This chain connects TRBV5-1 to TRBJ2-1, with 8 nucleotides matching TRBD2. The CDR3 length is 16 residues. Germline CDR1 reads SGHRS; CDR2 reads YFSETQ. Trimming removed 4 bases from V and 4 bases from J; junction bases left unmatched: 10. The DNA for the CDR3 is TGCGCCAGCAGCCCGGAGGTAGCGGGGCAATACAATGAGCAGTTCTTC. Its protein is CASSPEVAGQYNEQFF. Together with reference TRBV5-1 and TRBJ2-1, the CDR3 gives the full variable domain: KAGVTQTPRYLIKTRGQQVTLSCSPISGHRSVSWYQQTPGQGLQFLFEYFSETQRNKGNFPGRFSGRQFSNSRSEMNVSTLELGDSALYLCASSPEVAGQYNEQFFGPGTRLTVL.

V usage is TRBV28 and J usage is TRBJ2-3; TRBD1 is a possible D gene (5 bases). This CDR3 is built from 13 residues. V was shortened by 7 bases and J by 6 bases, with 14 bases between the two germline ends. CDR1 and CDR2 (germline): MDHEN, SYDVKM. The CDR3 DNA follows: TGTGCCAGCAAGGGGCTAACTAAGGATACGCAGTATTTT. Translating gives CASKGLTKDTQYF.

The rearrangement uses TRBV11-3 and TRBJ2-3; no clear D gene. The germline gives CDR1 SGHNT, CDR2 YENEEA. Trimming took 1 base from V and 5 from J, leaving 7 bases between them. The CDR3 extends over 13 amino acids. The CDR3 here is CASSLAPQDTQYF. As DNA, the CDR3 is TGTGCCAGCAGCTTAGCACCTCAAGATACGCAGTATTTT.

This clonotype was detected many times. This chain joins TRBV7-2 and TRBJ2-1; tentative D call: TRBD1 (7 bases). Trimming left V 1 base short and J 12 bases short, with 16 bases between. Germline V gene sequence: CDR1 SGHTA, CDR2 FQGNSA. This CDR3 region has 14 residues. The CDR3 coding sequence is TGTGCCAGCAGCTTAGAAGCCCCCAGGGGGGTGCAGTTCTTC. This sequence encodes CASSLEAPRGVQFF.

The rearrangement links TRBV7-2 to TRBJ1-1, with D unresolved. The CDR3 is 12 residues long. Deletions cut 6 bases from V and 4 bases from J, with 9 bases between. CDR1 is SGHTA and CDR2 is FQGNSA in the germline V gene. In DNA, the CDR3 is TGTGCCAGCAGAAACCGGGGCACTGAAGCTTTCTTT. Residues: CASRNRGTEAFF.